This TCR beta chain was identified during a study of cytomegalovirus exposure and HLA in healthy donors. About the research overall: From HLA-typed donors, an early data release held tens of millions of unique TCRs. General study points: In vitro checks showed that a few CMV-associated chains really do target CMV antigens.

This clone was observed once. The antigen remains unidentified. Amplification used 60 Vbeta primers and 13 Jbeta primers. Profiled with immunoSEQ multiplex PCR; TCRdb holds only in-frame clones, not every one. The table shows 120,000 to 150,000 clones, with 55% to 80% occurring only once. Sequencing was carried out using PBMCs. The clonotype was recovered from a human donor in good health.

The CDR3 sequence is CASSEDRRTYEQYF. Written as DNA, the CDR3 is TGTGCCAGCAGCGAGGACAGGCGAACCTACGAGCAGTACTTC. The V and J genes are TRBV13 and TRBJ2-7, with 7 bases aligning to TRBD1. CDR3 length equals 14 residues. Germline V gene data show CDR1 as PRHDT and CDR2 as FYEKMQ (reference sequence). Losses at the gene ends were 5 bases for V and 2 bases for J; bases not matched to a gene: 6.